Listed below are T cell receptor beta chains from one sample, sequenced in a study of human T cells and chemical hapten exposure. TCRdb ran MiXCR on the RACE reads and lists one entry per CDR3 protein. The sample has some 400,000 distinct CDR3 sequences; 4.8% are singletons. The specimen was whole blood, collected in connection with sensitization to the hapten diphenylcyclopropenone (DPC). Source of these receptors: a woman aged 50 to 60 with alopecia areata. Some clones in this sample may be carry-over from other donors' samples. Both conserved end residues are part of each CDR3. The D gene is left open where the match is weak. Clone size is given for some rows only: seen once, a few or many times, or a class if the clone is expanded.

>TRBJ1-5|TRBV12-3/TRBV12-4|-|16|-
TGTGCCAGCATCACTCCGGGACCCGAGAGCAATCAGCCCCAGCATTTT
CASITPGPESNQPQHF
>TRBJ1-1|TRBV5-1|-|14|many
TGCGCCAGCAGACTATTGACAGGGAACACTGAAGCTTTCTTT
CASRLLTGNTEAFF
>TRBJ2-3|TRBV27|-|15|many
TGTGCCAGCAGTTCCCACAGGGTCGGCACAGATACGCAGTATTTT
CASSSHRVGTDTQYF
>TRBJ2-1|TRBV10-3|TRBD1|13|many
TGTGCCATCAGTGAAGCGACAGGGACTGAGCAGTTCTTC
CAISEATGTEQFF
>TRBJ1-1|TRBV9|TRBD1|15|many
TGTGCCAGCAGTCGGGACAGGGGAGGAAACGGTGAAGCTTTCTTT
CASSRDRGGNGEAFF
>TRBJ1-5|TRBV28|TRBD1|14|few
TGTGCCAGCCACCGGACAGGTGTCAATCAGCCCCAGCATTTT
CASHRTGVNQPQHF
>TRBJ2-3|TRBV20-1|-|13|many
TGCAACAAACAGGGTCCCGGCACAGATACGCAGTATTTT
CNKQGPGTDTQYF
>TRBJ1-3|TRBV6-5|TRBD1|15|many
TGTGCCAGCAGCCGAGGGACAGCCTCTGGAAACACCATATATTTT
CASSRGTASGNTIYF
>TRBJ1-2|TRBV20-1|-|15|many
TGCAGTGCTAGGCCTCAAGGACAGCTGAACTATGGCTACACCTTC
CSARPQGQLNYGYTF
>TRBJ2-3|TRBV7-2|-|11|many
TGTGCCAGCAAGACTAGTGTTACGCAGTATTTT
CASKTSVTQYF
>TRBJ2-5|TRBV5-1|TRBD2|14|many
TGCGCCAGCAGCTTAATAGCGGGGGAGGAGACCCAGTACTTC
CASSLIAGEETQYF
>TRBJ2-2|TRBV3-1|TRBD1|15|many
TGTGCCAGCAGCCACGGACAGGGACGCGCCGGGGAGCTGTTTTTT
CASSHGQGRAGELFF
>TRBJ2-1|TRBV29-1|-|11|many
TGCAGCGTGGGACGAGACAATGAGCAGTTCTTC
CSVGRDNEQFF
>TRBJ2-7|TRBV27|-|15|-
TGTGCCAGCAGTTTAGGTGCGGCCAATACCTACGAGCAGTACTTC
CASSLGAANTYEQYF
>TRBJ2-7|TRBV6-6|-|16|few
TGTGCCAGCAGTTACGAACGCCCGGCACAGGGTTACGAGCAGTACTTC
CASSYERPAQGYEQYF
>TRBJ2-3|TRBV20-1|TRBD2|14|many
TGCAGTGCTAGAGACGGGAGGCACACAGATACGCAGTATTTT
CSARDGRHTDTQYF
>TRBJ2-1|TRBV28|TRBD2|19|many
TGTGCCAGCAGTTTAGTGGGACTAGCGCCCGGGAGCTCCTACAATGAGCAGTTCTTC
CASSLVGLAPGSSYNEQFF
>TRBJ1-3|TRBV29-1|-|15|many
TGCAGCGTTGGGTCCGGGACGGGACCTGGAAACACCATATATTTT
CSVGSGTGPGNTIYF
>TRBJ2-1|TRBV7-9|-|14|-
TGTGCCAGCAGCTCCCGTTCGACCGACAATGAGCAGTTCTTC
CASSSRSTDNEQFF
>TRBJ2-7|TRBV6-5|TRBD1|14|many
TGTGCCAGCAGTTTGATGACAGGGGGGCACGAGCAGTACTTC
CASSLMTGGHEQYF
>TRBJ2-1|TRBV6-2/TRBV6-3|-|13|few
TGTGCCAGCATCCAGCCGGGGAGTAATGAGCAGTTCTTC
CASIQPGSNEQFF
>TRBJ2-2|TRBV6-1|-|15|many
TGTGCCAGCAGTGCAAGGGGGGCCAGAACCGGGGAGCTGTTTTTT
CASSARGARTGELFF
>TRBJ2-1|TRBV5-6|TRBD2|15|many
TGTGCCAGCAGCCAGGGACTTAGCGGGAGCAATGAGCAGTTCTTC
CASSQGLSGSNEQFF
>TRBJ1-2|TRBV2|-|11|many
TGTGCCAGCAAAAAGGGGAATGGCTACACCTTC
CASKKGNGYTF
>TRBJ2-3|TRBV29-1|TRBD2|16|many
TGCAGCGTTGAGCTAGCGGGGGGACGATTCACAGATACGCAGTATTTT
CSVELAGGRFTDTQYF
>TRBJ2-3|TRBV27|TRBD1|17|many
TGTGCCAGCAGTTTATTCCGGACAGGGCGCCGCACAGATACGCAGTATTTT
CASSLFRTGRRTDTQYF
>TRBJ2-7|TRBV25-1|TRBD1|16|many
TGTGCCAGCAGTGACCCAGGGACAGGGGGTTCCTACGAGCAGTACTTC
CASSDPGTGGSYEQYF
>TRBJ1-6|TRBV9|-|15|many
TGTGCCAGCAGCGTCACCGACAGCTATAATTCACCCCTCCACTTT
CASSVTDSYNSPLHF
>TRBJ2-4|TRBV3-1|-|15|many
TGTGCCAGCAGCCAAGAAAGAGTCGGGGAGAACATTCAGTACTTC
CASSQERVGENIQYF
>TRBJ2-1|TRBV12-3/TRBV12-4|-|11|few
TGTGCCAGCAGTTCGGGGGCTGAGCAGTTCTTC
CASSSGAEQFF
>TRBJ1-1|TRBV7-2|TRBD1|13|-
TGTGCCAGCAAGGAGGGGGCATACACTGAAGCTTTCTTT
CASKEGAYTEAFF
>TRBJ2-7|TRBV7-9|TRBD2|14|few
TGTGCCAGCAGCCCGGGACTAGCGCGCTACGAGCAGTACTTC
CASSPGLARYEQYF